Each of the 31 T cell receptor beta chains below was sequenced from the same sample in a study of identifying expanded T cells in peripheral blood. Profiling relied on immunoSEQ multiplex PCR, and the TCRdb table lists in-frame clones only, not all of them. Altogether 58,000 or so clones are present, about 80% being singletons, with the ten largest covering approximately 20%. Sequencing was performed on blood. These receptors came from a person between 18 and 70 years old in good health.

As DNA, the CDR3 is TGTGCCATCAGTGACAGTCTGGGAACGCAGTATTTT. Its translation is CAISDSLGTQYF. The chain is built from TRBV10-3 and TRBJ2-3; D gene unclear. Germline values: CDR1 ENHRY, CDR2 SYGVKD. V was shortened by 3 bases and J by 9 bases, with 10 bases between the two germline ends. CDR3 size: 12 residues.

CDR3 in DNA: TGTGCCAGCGACTCAACCTGGGGACAGGGCAACGGGGAGCTGTTTTTT. Translation gives CASDSTWGQGNGELFF. The V and J genes are TRBV28 and TRBJ2-2; TRBD1 agrees at 9 bases. Per the germline V gene, CDR1 is MDHEN and CDR2 is SYDVKM. V lost 8 bases, J lost 7 bases, and 14 bases stayed unmatched. The CDR3 extends over 16 amino acids.

The V gene is TRBV9, the J gene TRBJ2-7; D might be TRBD2 (6 bases). The CDR3 extends over 14 amino acids. Trimming left V 0 bases short and J 3 bases short, with 10 bases between. Germline CDR1 is SGDLS and CDR2 is YYNGEE. The CDR3 region is CASSVAGSGYEQYF. The CDR3 DNA reads as TGTGCCAGCAGCGTAGCCGGTAGCGGCTACGAGCAGTACTTC.

The chain couples TRBV18 to TRBJ2-7; the D is unclear. V gave up 0 bases and J gave up 4 bases, with 7 bases separating them. The germline CDR1 and CDR2 sequences are KGHSH and LQKENI. This CDR3 region has 13 residues. CDR3 sequence (DNA): TGTGCCAGCTCACCACCGACCCAGTACGAGCAGTACTTC. Residues: CASSPPTQYEQYF.

V is TRBV4-1 and J is TRBJ2-5, with 10 bases identical to TRBD2. This CDR3 has 16 amino acids. The germline gives CDR1 MGHRA, CDR2 YSYEKL. V trimming: 1 base; J trimming: 1 base; junction bases outside the gene matches: 3. CDR3 in DNA: TGCGCCAGCAGCCAAGGTCCTAGCGGGGGCCAAGAGACCCAGTACTTC. Its protein product is CASSQGPSGGQETQYF.

This chain uses TRBV30 with TRBJ1-2, with D tentatively TRBD1 (6 bases). V gave up 5 bases and J gave up 13 bases, with 17 bases separating them. The CDR3 runs to 11 residues. CDR1 is GTSNPN and CDR2 is SVGIG in the germline V gene (reference sequence). The CDR3 DNA follows: TGTGCCTGGGGTGGACAGAAACCTCTCACCTTC. Protein sequence: CAWGGQKPLTF.

This chain joins TRBV9 and TRBJ2-5; no firm D call. This CDR3 is 13 amino acids long. Per germline, CDR1 SGDLS and CDR2 YYNGEE. The germline V and J ends were trimmed by 0 bases and 5 bases, with 8 bases remaining between them. In DNA form, the CDR3 reads TGTGCCAGCAGCGTAGCTACTCTGGAGACCCAGTACTTC. Its translation: CASSVATLETQYF.

This chain connects TRBV6-5 to TRBJ2-1, with D perhaps matching TRBD1 or TRBD2 (5 bases each). Germline V gene data show CDR1 as MNHEY and CDR2 as SVGAGI. The V end lost 5 bases, the J end lost 5 bases, and 10 bases lay between the germline ends. This CDR3 has 13 residues. The CDR3 nucleotides read TGTGCCAGCAGTCCGGGACGGAACAATGAGCAGTTCTTC. It codes for CASSPGRNNEQFF.

This clone was detected once. The V call is TRBV11-3, the J call TRBJ2-1, with TRBD2 identical over 8 bases. The CDR3 has 16 amino acids. The germline gives CDR1 SGHNT, CDR2 YENEEA. V lost 5 bases, J lost 4 bases, and 10 bases stayed unmatched. This CDR3 is CASSGSGSTAYNEQFF. The CDR3 nucleotides are TGTGCCAGCAGCGGAAGCGGGAGTACCGCTTACAATGAGCAGTTCTTC.

The V and J genes are TRBV7-8 and TRBJ1-5; TRBD1 might be the D (6 bases). V gave up 2 bases and J gave up 4 bases, with 12 bases separating them. Per germline, CDR1 SGHVS and CDR2 FQNEAQ. This CDR3 is built from 15 residues. DNA for the CDR3: TGTGCCAGCAGCTTATATGTGGGGGCGAATCAGCCCCAGCATTTT. It specifies CASSLYVGANQPQHF.

This chain uses TRBV27 with TRBJ1-5; 7 bases fit TRBD1. This CDR3 contains 18 residues. J gave up 0 bases and V 5 bases, and 13 bases lay outside the gene matches. Germline values: CDR1 MNHEY, CDR2 SMNVEV (reference sequence). CDR3 DNA: TGTGCCAGCAGTCTGCTACGCCCGGGACAGAATAGCAATCAGCCCCAGCATTTT. It encodes CASSLLRPGQNSNQPQHF.

V and J are TRBV2 and TRBJ1-2, with 8 bases aligning to TRBD1. This CDR3 has 14 amino acids. Trimming at V came to 3 bases and at J to 7 bases, leaving 7 bases not matched to a gene. CDR1 and CDR2 (germline): SNHLY, FYNNEI. CDR3 residues: CASSEVRGHLGYTF. The CDR3 DNA follows: TGTGCCAGCAGTGAGGTCAGGGGGCACCTTGGCTACACCTTC.

The chain links TRBV5-4 to TRBJ1-2; 7 nucleotides agree with TRBD1. J was trimmed by 7 bases and V by 2 bases; bases with no gene match: 11. The germline CDR1 and CDR2 sequences are SGHNT and YYREEE (reference sequence). This CDR3 has 15 amino acids. CDR3 amino acids: CASSFADRAGGGYTF. Here the CDR3 DNA reads TGTGCCAGCAGCTTTGCTGACAGGGCTGGAGGTGGCTACACCTTC. Using reference TRBV5-4 and TRBJ1-2 for the parts outside the CDR3, the full variable domain is ETGVTQSPTHLIKTRGQQVTLRCSSQSGHNTVSWYQQALGQGPQFIFQYYREEENGRGNFPPRFSGLQFPNYSSELNVNALELDDSALYLCASSFADRAGGGYTFGSGTRLTVV.

Comments on this clone: The junction shows a germline mismatch at one end, possibly a read error. This chain uses TRBV6-1 with TRBJ1-5, with 7 bases lining up with TRBD1. Germline-derived CDR1 and CDR2 are MNHNS and SASEGT. This CDR3 has 15 residues. CDR3 residues: CASGETGFMQQPQHF. The CDR3 DNA follows: TGTGCCAGCGGTGAGACAGGGTTCATGCAGCAGCCCCAGCATTTT.

This chain joins TRBV11-1 and TRBJ1-1; 10 bases are shared with TRBD1. V shed 3 bases, J shed 1 base, and the junction held 8 bases outside the gene matches. This CDR3 has 17 residues. Germline loops: CDR1 SGHAT, CDR2 FQDESV (reference sequence). CDR3 loop: CASSLTGGRLGNTEAFF. As DNA, the CDR3 is TGTGCCAGCAGCTTGACAGGGGGCCGCTTAGGGAACACTGAAGCTTTCTTT.

The CDR3 here is CASSLGTGAVGYTF. The CDR3 coding sequence is TGTGCCAGCAGCTTAGGTACAGGGGCGGTAGGCTACACCTTC. This chain connects TRBV11-3 to TRBJ1-2; TRBD1 agrees at 7 bases. The J segment lost 8 bases and the V segment lost 1 base, leaving 7 bases of the junction unmatched. The CDR3 runs 14 residues. Germline-derived CDR1 and CDR2 are SGHNT and YENEEA.

This chain links TRBV14 with TRBJ1-1; D call uncertain. The CDR3 is 15 amino acids. Germline assignment: CDR1 SGHDN and CDR2 FVKESK. V lost 0 bases to trimming and J lost 0 bases, with 8 bases between them. The DNA for the CDR3 is TGTGCCAGCAGCCAAGAAGGCCGGGTGAACACTGAAGCTTTCTTT. Translation: CASSQEGRVNTEAFF.

This chain connects TRBV9 to TRBJ2-1; the D is unclear. The CDR3 totals 14 residues. Trimming removed 3 bases at V and 6 bases at J, with 13 bases between. Germline CDR1 and CDR2: SGDLS and YYNGEE. In nucleotides, the CDR3 is TGTGCCAGCAGCGACATTCGCGTTTCCAATGAGCAGTTCTTC. It encodes CASSDIRVSNEQFF.

The chain carries TRBV6-1 and TRBJ1-3; a possible D gene is TRBD1 (6 bases). Germline CDR1 MNHNS, CDR2 SASEGT. V shed 4 bases and J shed 7 bases, with 8 bases lying between them. This CDR3 is built from 12 residues. The CDR3 region has the DNA TGTGCCAGCAGTGCCCAGGGGAACACCATATATTTT. It encodes CASSAQGNTIYF.

The chain links TRBV5-1 to TRBJ2-3; the match to TRBD1 covers 9 bases. V shed 3 bases and J 2 bases; nucleotides not matched to a gene: 4. Germline assignment: CDR1 SGHRS and CDR2 YFSETQ. This CDR3 is 15 amino acids long. CDR3 bases: TGCGCCAGCAGCTGGACAGGGGCAAACACAGATACGCAGTATTTT. Translating it yields CASSWTGANTDTQYF.

The genes are TRBV18 and TRBJ1-1, with 11 bases fitting TRBD1. CDR1 and CDR2 from the germline V gene are KGHSH and LQKENI. J gave up 4 bases and V 3 bases, and 4 bases lay outside the gene matches. CDR3 length: 15 residues. CDR3 region: CASSPFGTGGTEAFF. CDR3 nucleotide sequence: TGTGCCAGCTCACCTTTCGGGACAGGGGGCACTGAAGCTTTCTTT.

The sample holds many counts of this clone. V and J are TRBV4-1 and TRBJ1-2; tentatively, D is TRBD1 (6 bases). The CDR3 runs 14 residues. With 1 base removed from V and 6 bases from J, the gap between germline ends came to 12 bases. Germline lookup yields CDR1 MGHRA and CDR2 YSYEKL. The CDR3 DNA reads TGCGCCAGCAGCCAAGTGATACAGGGAGATGGCTACACCTTC. Its protein product is CASSQVIQGDGYTF.

This sequence joins TRBV4-1 and TRBJ2-7; the match to TRBD2 covers 12 bases. J gave up 0 bases and V 0 bases, and 12 bases lay outside the gene matches. The CDR3 has 20 residues. The V gene's germline CDR1 is MGHRA and CDR2 YSYEKL. In DNA form, the CDR3 reads TGCGCCAGCAGCCAAGATCAGGCTAGCGGGAGGGCCCCATCCTCCTACGAGCAGTACTTC. Its translation is CASSQDQASGRAPSSYEQYF.

This chain links TRBV5-1 with TRBJ2-1; the match to TRBD2 covers 7 bases. With V trimmed by 0 bases and J by 4 bases, 4 bases remained unmatched. Per the germline V gene, CDR1 is SGHRS and CDR2 is YFSETQ. This CDR3 contains 15 residues. The CDR3 sequence: CASSLVTGGYNEQFF. The CDR3 DNA follows: TGCGCCAGCAGCTTGGTTACCGGGGGGTACAATGAGCAGTTCTTC.

V gene TRBV20-1 combines with J gene TRBJ2-7; 8 nucleotides agree with TRBD1. The germline gives CDR1 DFQATT, CDR2 SNEGSKA (reference sequence). The CDR3 has 11 residues. Germline trimming cut 6 bases from V and 6 bases from J; bases unmatched to any gene: 4. CDR3 protein: CSAQTGAEQYF. The CDR3 nucleotides are TGCAGTGCGCAGACAGGGGCCGAGCAGTACTTC.

The chain couples TRBV2 to TRBJ2-1; TRBD2 is a possible D gene (6 bases). From germline, CDR1 is SNHLY and CDR2 FYNNEI. The CDR3 spans 15 residues. V was pared by 1 base and J by 6 bases, with 13 bases between. DNA for the CDR3: TGTGCCAGCAGTGAAGAGGAGGGTACGGGCAATGAGCAGTTCTTC. Residues: CASSEEEGTGNEQFF.

The chain carries TRBV2 and TRBJ2-5; the D gene is possibly TRBD2 (5 bases). V lost 0 bases, J lost 5 bases, and 16 bases lay in between. Germline CDR1 SNHLY, CDR2 FYNNEI. The CDR3 length is 16 residues. The CDR3 coding sequence is TGTGCCAGCAGTGAAGCGAGGGCCCTCGTGGGCGAGACCCAGTACTTC. It is translated as CASSEARALVGETQYF.

This clone showed up just a few times. The CDR3 reads CASSVGFSGANVLTF. CDR3 bases: TGTGCCAGCAGCGTAGGGTTCTCTGGGGCCAACGTCCTGACTTTC. The chain carries TRBV9 and TRBJ2-6, with D unclear. The germline CDR1 and CDR2 sequences are SGDLS and YYNGEE. The V gene lost 0 bases and the J gene lost 0 bases, with 4 bases spanning the gap. The length of the CDR3 is 15 residues.

The rearrangement links TRBV27 to TRBJ2-2; the match to TRBD2 covers 7 bases. The CDR3 sequence is 14 residues long. Trimming at V came to 6 bases and at J to 5 bases, leaving 6 bases not matched to a gene. Germline CDR1 is MNHEY and CDR2 is SMNVEV (reference sequence). The CDR3 DNA reads TGTGCCAGCAGGAGCGGGATTGAGACCGGGGAGCTGTTTTTT. It codes for CASRSGIETGELFF.

The chain joins TRBV2 to TRBJ2-1; 10 nucleotides match TRBD2. V lost 5 bases, J lost 7 bases, and 5 bases stayed unmatched. The V gene's germline CDR1 is SNHLY and CDR2 FYNNEI. The length of the CDR3 is 14 residues. The CDR3 spells CASSSGRAGNEQFF. The CDR3 DNA reads TGTGCCAGCAGTAGCGGGAGGGCGGGGAATGAGCAGTTCTTC.

V usage is TRBV6-1 and J usage is TRBJ2-3, with D unclear. Deletions cut 3 bases from V and 1 base from J, with 20 bases between. Germline V gene data show CDR1 as MNHNS and CDR2 as SASEGT. This CDR3 is 18 amino acids long. CDR3 sequence: CASSEDANYPSRTDTQYF. As DNA, the CDR3 is TGTGCCAGCAGTGAGGACGCTAACTATCCATCCCGCACAGATACGCAGTATTTT.